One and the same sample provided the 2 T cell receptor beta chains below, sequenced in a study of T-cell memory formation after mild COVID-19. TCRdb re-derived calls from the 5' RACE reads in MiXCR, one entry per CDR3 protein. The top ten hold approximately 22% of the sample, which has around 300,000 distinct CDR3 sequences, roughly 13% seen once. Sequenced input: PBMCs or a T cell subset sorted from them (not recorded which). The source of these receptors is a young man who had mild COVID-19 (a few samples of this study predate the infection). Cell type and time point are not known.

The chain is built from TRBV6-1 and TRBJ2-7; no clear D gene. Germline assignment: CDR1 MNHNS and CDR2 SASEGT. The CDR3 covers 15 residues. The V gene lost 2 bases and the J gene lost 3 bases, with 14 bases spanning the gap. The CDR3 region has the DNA TGTGCCAGCAGTGAACGGGCCGGGTTTAACTACGAGCAGTACTTC. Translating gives CASSERAGFNYEQYF.

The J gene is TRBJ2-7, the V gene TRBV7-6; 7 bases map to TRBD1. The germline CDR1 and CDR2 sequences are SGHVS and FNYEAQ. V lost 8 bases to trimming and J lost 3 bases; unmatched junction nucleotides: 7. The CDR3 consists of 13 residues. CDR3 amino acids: CASRQGPFYEQYF. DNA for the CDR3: TGTGCCAGCCGACAGGGACCCTTCTACGAGCAGTACTTC.